The T cell receptor beta chain under discussion was sequenced for a study of shared clonotypes between healthy human individuals. In the study overall: Plates per donor: three CD4 naive, three CD4 memory, two CD8 naive, one CD8 memory. Findings and limits, study-wide: With few donors, the genetic and exposure-history diversity represented was limited.

TCRdb keeps only in-frame clones here, not all; method: immunoSEQ multiplex PCR. The table lists roughly 2.1 million clones, about 92% of them singletons. This clone was seen only once. As yet, its antigen is unknown. Naive CD8 cells comprised CD45RO-negative, CCR7-positively selected cells, excluding terminally differentiated effector memory CD45RA+ cells. Per germline, CDR1 MDHEN and CDR2 SYDVKM. V dropped 2 bases and J dropped 3 bases, with 14 bases sitting between them. CDR3 size: 15 residues. The chain joins TRBV28 to TRBJ2-7; D perhaps matches TRBD2 (6 bases). The sample consisted of naive CD8+ T cells from PBMCs. The source of this sequence is a man younger than 35 in good health. Some clones in this sample may be carry-over from other donors' samples. The CDR3 bases are TGTGCCAGCAGTTTAAGTCCGGGAGCGGGCTACGAGCAGTACTTC. Its protein is CASSLSPGAGYEQYF.